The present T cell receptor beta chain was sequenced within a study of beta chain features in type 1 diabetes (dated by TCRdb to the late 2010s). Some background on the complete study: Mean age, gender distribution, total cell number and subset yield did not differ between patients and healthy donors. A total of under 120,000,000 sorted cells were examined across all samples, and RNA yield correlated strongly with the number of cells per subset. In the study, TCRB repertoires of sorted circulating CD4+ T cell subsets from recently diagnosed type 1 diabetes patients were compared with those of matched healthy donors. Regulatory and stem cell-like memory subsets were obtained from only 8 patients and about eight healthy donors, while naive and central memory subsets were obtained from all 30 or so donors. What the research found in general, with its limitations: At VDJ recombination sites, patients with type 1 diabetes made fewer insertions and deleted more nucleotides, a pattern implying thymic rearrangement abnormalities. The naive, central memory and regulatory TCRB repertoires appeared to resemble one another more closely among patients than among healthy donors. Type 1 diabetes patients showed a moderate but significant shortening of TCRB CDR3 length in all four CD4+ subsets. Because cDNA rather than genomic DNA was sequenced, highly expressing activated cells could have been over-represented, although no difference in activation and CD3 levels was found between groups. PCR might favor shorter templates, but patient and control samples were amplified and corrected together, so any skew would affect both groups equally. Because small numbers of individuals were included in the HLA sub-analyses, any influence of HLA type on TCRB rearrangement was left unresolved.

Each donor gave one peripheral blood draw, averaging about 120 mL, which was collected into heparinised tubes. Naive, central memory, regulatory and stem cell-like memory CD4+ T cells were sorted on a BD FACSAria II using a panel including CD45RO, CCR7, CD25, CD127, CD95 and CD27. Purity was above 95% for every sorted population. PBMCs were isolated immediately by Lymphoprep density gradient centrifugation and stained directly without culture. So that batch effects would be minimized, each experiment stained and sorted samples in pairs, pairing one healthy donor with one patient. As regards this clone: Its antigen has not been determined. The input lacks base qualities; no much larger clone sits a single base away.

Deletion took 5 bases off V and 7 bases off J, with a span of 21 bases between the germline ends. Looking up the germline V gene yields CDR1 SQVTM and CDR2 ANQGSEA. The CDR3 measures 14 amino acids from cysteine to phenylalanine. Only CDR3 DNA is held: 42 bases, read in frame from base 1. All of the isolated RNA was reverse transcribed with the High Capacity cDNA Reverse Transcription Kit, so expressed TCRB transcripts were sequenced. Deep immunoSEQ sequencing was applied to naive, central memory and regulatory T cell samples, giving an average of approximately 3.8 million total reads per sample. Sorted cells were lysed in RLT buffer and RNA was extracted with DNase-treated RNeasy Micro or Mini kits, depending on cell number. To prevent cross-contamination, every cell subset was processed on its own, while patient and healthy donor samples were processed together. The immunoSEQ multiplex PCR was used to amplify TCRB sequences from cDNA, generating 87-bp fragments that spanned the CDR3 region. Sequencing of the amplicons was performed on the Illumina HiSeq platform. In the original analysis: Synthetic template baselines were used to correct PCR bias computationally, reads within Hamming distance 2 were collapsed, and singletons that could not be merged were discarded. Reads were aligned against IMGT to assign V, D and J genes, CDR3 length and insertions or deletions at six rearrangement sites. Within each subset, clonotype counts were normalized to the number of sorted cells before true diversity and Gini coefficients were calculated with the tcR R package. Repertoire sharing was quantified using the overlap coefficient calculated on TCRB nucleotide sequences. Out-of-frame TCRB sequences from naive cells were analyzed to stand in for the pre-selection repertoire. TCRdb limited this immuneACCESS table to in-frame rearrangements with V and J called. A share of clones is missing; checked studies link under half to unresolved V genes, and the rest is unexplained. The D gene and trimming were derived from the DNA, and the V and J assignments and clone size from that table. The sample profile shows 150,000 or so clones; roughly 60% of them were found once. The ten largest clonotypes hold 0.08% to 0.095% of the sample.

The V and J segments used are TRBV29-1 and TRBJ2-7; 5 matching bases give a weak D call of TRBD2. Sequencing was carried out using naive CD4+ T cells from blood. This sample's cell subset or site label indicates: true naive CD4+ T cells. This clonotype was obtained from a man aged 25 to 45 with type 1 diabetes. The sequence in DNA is TGCAGCGTTTCCATGGGGAGCCTGCCGGGAGAGCAGTACTTC. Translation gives CSVSMGSLPGEQYF.